The clone carrying this T cell receptor (beta chain) has ten or more counts. The antigen remains undetermined. For repertoire sequencing, the TCR beta CDR3 regions were amplified from RNA transcripts. HTBI-primed RT-PCR formed the first round, and a multiplex PCR formed the second. Via MiXCR, TCRdb re-called the multiplex PCR reads, giving one row per CDR3 protein. The sample contains about 210,000 distinct CDR3 sequences, roughly 29% of which appear only once. The sample originates from a study of Graves' ophthalmopathy and Graves' hyperthyroidism. Study-level information: Peripheral blood was collected at initial diagnosis, before any treatment. Findings and caveats of the study: The majority of expanded thyroid clonotypes above 0.001 frequency also occurred in blood.

Sequencing used peripheral blood. The TCR sequence derives from a man between 45 and 60 years old with Graves' ophthalmopathy.

CDR3 sequence: CASREGQDYEQYF. As DNA, the CDR3 is TGTGCCAGTAGGGAGGGACAGGACTACGAGCAGTACTTC. This chain connects TRBV25-1 to TRBJ2-7; the D gene is possibly TRBD1 (8 bases). Germline lookup yields CDR1 MGHDK and CDR2 SYGVNS. Deletions cut 9 bases from V and 3 bases from J, with 15 bases between. The CDR3 has 13 residues.